This TCR beta chain originates from a study of T cells in Graves' hyperthyroidism and ophthalmopathy (dated by TCRdb to between 2019 and 2020). Turning to the overall study: Peripheral blood was collected at initial diagnosis, before any treatment. To identify TCR V-J signatures that set the groups apart, the researchers used a discovery cohort of 100 patients, made up of 40 to 45 with Graves' ophthalmopathy and 57 with stable Graves' hyperthyroidism. An independent validation cohort of around 19 hyperthyroidism patients and 17 patients who later progressed to ophthalmopathy tested prospective prediction of ophthalmopathy. The roughly 100 discovery patients were divided at random into training and test sets in a 7:3 ratio. The study also compared thyroid tissue and blood T-cell repertoires from over 5 Graves' hyperthyroidism patients. Once sampling was done, hyperthyroidism patients were given methimazole at a starting dose of 30 mg daily, whereas ophthalmopathy patients were given high-dose intravenous methylprednisolone. The paper reports TCR Vbeta CDR3 sequencing of approximately 140 peripheral blood samples: some 44 ophthalmopathy, under 85 hyperthyroidism and around 17 progressor patients.

From the cysteine up to the phenylalanine, the CDR3 has a length of 15 residues. Of the read, only the CDR3 DNA is kept; its 45 bases are in frame from base 1. Based on the germline V gene, the CDR1 and CDR2 sequences are KGHSH and LQKENI. Germline trimming amounts to 3 bases on V and 3 bases on J, with 4 as the count of junction bases outside the gene matches. Paper-wide results and their limitations: Most expanded thyroid clonotypes (frequency above 0.001) were also detected in blood, a finding suggesting that blood repertoires may reflect thyroid immune responses. In validation, progression to ophthalmopathy was predicted by the model with approximately 67% sensitivity and nearly 75% specificity, a median of approximately 7.1 months before onset. Ophthalmopathy was separated from stable hyperthyroidism by a 13 V-J signature model, with just over 85% sensitivity and roughly 81% specificity obtained in cross-validation and 80%/75% obtained in testing. Sample size was not statistically predetermined, and investigators were not blinded to group allocation.

This clonotype has at least ten counts. Its recognized antigen is unknown. Base-call qualities are not available, and no considerably larger clone is one nucleotide away. Stable Graves' hyperthyroidism was defined as the absence of progression to ophthalmopathy over 18 months of follow-up. Hyperthyroidism patients were newly diagnosed, with disease duration under 2 months, and aged 18 to 65 years. Exclusion was applied to patients with uncontrolled infections, other autoimmune diseases, pregnancy or lactation. Diagnoses relied on clinical symptoms, serum thyroxine and TRAb, thyroid ultrasound and orbital computed tomography. Ficoll-Paque density gradient centrifugation was used to isolate PBMCs from about 10 ml of fresh peripheral blood. Total RNA was extracted with Trizol reagent, and quality was checked on an Agilent 2100 Bioanalyzer. Amplification of TCR beta CDR3 regions was carried out from RNA transcripts. For the first round of RT-PCR on the TCR CDR3, the HTBI primer set was used together with the Qiagen OneStep RT-PCR kit. The libraries were constructed in a second round of multiplex PCR and then size-selected and purified. Sequencing of the libraries was done on an Illumina HiSeq2000 using paired-end 100 bp reads. In the authors' own workflow: SOAPnuke was used to process the raw data, with reads discarded if the reads contained adapters or uncalled bases, had a mean Phred below 15, or lacked an exact constant-primer or identifier match. High-quality paired reads were merged with COPE v1.2.5, and unique nucleotide sequences were defined as clonotypes. MiTCR v1.1 was used to align clonotypes to the IMGT TRBV, TRBD and TRBJ reference segments. Analysis was restricted to V-J combinations with a frequency above 0.0001, which covered over 98% of repertoires. A TCS score was defined as the ratio between F50 (clonal expansion) and ExV (chaos), using BLOSUM62-based TCRdist between CDR3 peptides within each V-J. Welch's t-statistics and random forest reduced fewer than 550 V-J features to around 14, which were used in a naive Bayes classifier (R e1071). TCRdb trimmed the raw reads at Q25, called clones with MiXCR and kept productive beta chains. Merged by CDR3 protein, the rows form single entries marked with the most common genes and DNA. TCRdb's processing, not the study's, gives the V and J calls here. This sample gives around 210,000 distinct CDR3 sequences in total; about 15% of them show up just once. About half of the sample is held by the ten biggest clonotypes.

The chain was built from TRBV18 and TRBJ1-3; 8 junctional bases match TRBD1. This receptor was identified in a woman between 45 and 65 years old with Graves' hyperthyroidism. Sequencing used blood. The DNA is as follows: TGTGCCAGCTCACCCCCGGACAGGGTTGGAAACACCATATATTTT. It codes for CASSPPDRVGNTIYF.